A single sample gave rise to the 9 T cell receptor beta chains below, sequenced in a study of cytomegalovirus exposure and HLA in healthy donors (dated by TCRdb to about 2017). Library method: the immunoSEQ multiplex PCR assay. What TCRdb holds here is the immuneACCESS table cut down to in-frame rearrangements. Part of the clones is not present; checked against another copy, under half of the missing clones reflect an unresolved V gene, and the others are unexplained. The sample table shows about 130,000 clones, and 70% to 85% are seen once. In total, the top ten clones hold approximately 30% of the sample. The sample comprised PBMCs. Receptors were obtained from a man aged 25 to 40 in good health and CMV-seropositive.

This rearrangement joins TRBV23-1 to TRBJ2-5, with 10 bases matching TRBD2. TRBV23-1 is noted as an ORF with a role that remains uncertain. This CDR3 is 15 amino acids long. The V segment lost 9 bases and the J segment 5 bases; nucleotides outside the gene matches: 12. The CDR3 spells CARDRSSGSGETQYF. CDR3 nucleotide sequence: TGCGCCAGAGACCGTTCTAGCGGGAGTGGGGAGACCCAGTACTTC.

The CDR3 spells CASSLSTGAGYTEAFF. In DNA, the CDR3 is TGCGCCAGCAGCTTATCGACAGGGGCCGGGTACACTGAAGCTTTCTTT. This chain joins TRBV5-1 and TRBJ1-1; 8 bases agree with TRBD1. Germline V lookup: CDR1 SGHRS, CDR2 YFSETQ. The J segment lost 3 bases and the V segment lost 2 bases, leaving 9 bases of the junction unmatched. The CDR3 has 16 residues.

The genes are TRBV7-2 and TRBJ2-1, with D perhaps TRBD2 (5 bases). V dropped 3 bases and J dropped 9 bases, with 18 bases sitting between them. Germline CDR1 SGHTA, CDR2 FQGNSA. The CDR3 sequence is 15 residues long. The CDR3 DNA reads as TGTGCCAGCAGCTTCCAAGCCATGGGCGGGTCTGAGCAGTTCTTC. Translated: CASSFQAMGGSEQFF.

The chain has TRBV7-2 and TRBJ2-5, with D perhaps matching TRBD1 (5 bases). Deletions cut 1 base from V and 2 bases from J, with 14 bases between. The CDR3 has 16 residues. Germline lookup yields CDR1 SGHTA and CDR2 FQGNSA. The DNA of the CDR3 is TGTGCCAGCAGCTTAGGGGGAAGGCGGACACAAGAGACCCAGTACTTC. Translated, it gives CASSLGGRRTQETQYF.

This CDR3 is CASSIIQSGANVLTF. As DNA, the CDR3 is TGTGCCAGTAGTATAATACAGTCTGGGGCCAACGTCCTGACTTTC. The chain has TRBV19 and TRBJ2-6; D call uncertain. Germline assignment: CDR1 LNHDA and CDR2 SQIVND (reference sequence). Trimming cost V 2 bases and J 1 base, with 6 bases left between them. The CDR3 covers 15 residues.

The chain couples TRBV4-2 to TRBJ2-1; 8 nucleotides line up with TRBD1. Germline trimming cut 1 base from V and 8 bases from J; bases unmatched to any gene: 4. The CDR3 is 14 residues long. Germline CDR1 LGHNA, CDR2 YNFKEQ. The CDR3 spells CASSQGTGIYEQFF. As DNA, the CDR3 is TGTGCCAGCAGCCAAGGGACAGGGATCTATGAGCAGTTCTTC.

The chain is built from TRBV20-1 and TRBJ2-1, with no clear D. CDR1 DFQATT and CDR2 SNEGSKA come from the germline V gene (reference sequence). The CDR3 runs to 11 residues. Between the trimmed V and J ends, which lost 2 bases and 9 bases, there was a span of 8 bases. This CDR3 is CSARMAAEQFF. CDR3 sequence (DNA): TGCAGTGCTAGAATGGCGGCTGAGCAGTTCTTC.

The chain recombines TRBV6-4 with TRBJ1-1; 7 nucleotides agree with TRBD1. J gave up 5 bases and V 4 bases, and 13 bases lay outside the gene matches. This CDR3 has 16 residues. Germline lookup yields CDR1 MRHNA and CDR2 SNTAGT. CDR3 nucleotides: TGTGCCAGCAGTGGAGGACAGGCCCGGGCAGGGACTGAAGCTTTCTTT. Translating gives CASSGGQARAGTEAFF.

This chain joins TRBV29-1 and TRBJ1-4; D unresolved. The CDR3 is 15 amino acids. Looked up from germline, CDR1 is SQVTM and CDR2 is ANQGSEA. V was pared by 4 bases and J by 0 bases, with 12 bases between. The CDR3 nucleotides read TGCAGCGTTGTATCAGGCCGCGCAACTAATGAAAAACTGTTTTTT. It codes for CSVVSGRATNEKLFF.